Here is one T cell receptor beta chain with its context. Its specificity is not known. This specimen comes from a study of T cell responses to AZD1222 COVID-19 vaccine. The study, taken as a whole, reports: Spike-specific TCR breadth and depth went up after people got two AZD1222 doses. There were mostly white British donors and more females than males, and clonal diversity was possibly underestimated.

CDR1 and CDR2 from the germline V gene are GTSNPN and SVGIG (reference sequence). Trimming removed 4 bases at V and 0 bases at J, with 16 bases between. The CDR3 has 17 amino acids. Only in-frame clones appear in the TCRdb table, and some are missing; sequencing was by immunoSEQ multiplex PCR. Here the sample spans about 220,000 clones, 90% to 95% being singletons. The sequencing here drew on peripheral blood, taken on day 0 of MenACWY control vaccination. The sequence was obtained from an adult in good health. The chain links TRBV30 to TRBJ1-6; a possible D gene is TRBD1 (5 bases). CDR3 DNA: TGTGCCTGGACCCGCCGCCGGGGGAGCTCCTATAATTCACCCCTCCACTTT. Protein: CAWTRRRGSSYNSPLHF.